This is a list of T cell receptor beta chains from one sample in a study of Ad26.COV2.S vaccination and SARS-CoV-2 variants. Libraries were prepared by immunoSEQ multiplex PCR; TCRdb keeps only in-frame clonotypes and omits some of them. The data contain under 150,000 clones, 80% to 90% of them singletons. This material consisted of peripheral blood, taken after recovery from COVID-19. These receptors were collected from a human donor who had recovered from COVID-19. Both conserved end residues are part of each CDR3.

V gene: TRBV28
J gene: TRBJ2-3
CDR3 protein: CASSGLTDTQYF

V gene: TRBV30
J gene: TRBJ2-3
CDR3 protein: CAWGQRYSSTDTQYF

V gene: TRBV19
J gene: TRBJ1-1
CDR3 protein: CASLSRGRNTEAFF

V gene: TRBV18
J gene: TRBJ2-7
CDR3 protein: CASGRGVGSYEQYF

V gene: TRBV5-1
J gene: TRBJ1-4
CDR3 protein: CASSSDGTVNEKLFF

V gene: TRBV6-5
J gene: TRBJ1-6
CDR3 protein: CASTGDDRGNSPLHF

V gene: TRBV6-6
J gene: TRBJ2-1
CDR3 protein: CASSYSGGANEQFF

V gene: TRBV11-2
J gene: TRBJ1-1
CDR3 protein: CASSFLSGAFF

V gene: TRBV4-3
J gene: TRBJ2-3
CDR3 protein: CASSQGTGEVDTQYF

V gene: TRBV11-2
J gene: TRBJ1-5
CDR3 protein: CASSLAGSSNQPQHF

V gene: TRBV7-8
J gene: TRBJ2-3
CDR3 protein: CASSLASGVTDTQYF

V gene: TRBV25-1
J gene: TRBJ1-1
CDR3 protein: CASRKASGNTEAFF

V gene: TRBV5-1
J gene: TRBJ1-1
CDR3 protein: CASSLGGNTEAFF

V gene: TRBV25-1
J gene: TRBJ2-3
CDR3 protein: CASSDGTTDTQYF

V gene: TRBV13
J gene: TRBJ2-1
CDR3 protein: CASSRWDSGPNEQFF

V gene: TRBV18
J gene: TRBJ2-6
CDR3 protein: CASSPRQGLASGANVLTF

V gene: TRBV29-1
J gene: TRBJ1-2
CDR3 protein: CSVDTGGPGGYTF

V gene: TRBV5-6
J gene: TRBJ1-1
CDR3 protein: CASSLAPTTGGREAFF

V gene: TRBV6-6
J gene: TRBJ1-1
CDR3 protein: CASSQVENTEAFF

V gene: TRBV4-3
J gene: TRBJ2-7
CDR3 protein: CASSRPAGGEQYF

V gene: TRBV6-2/TRBV6-3
J gene: TRBJ2-7
CDR3 protein: CASSYSIGAGGAEQYF

V gene: TRBV10-1
J gene: TRBJ2-1
CDR3 protein: CASSAGGAFNEQFF

V gene: TRBV6-5
J gene: TRBJ1-1
CDR3 protein: CASSYSTGTEAFF

V gene: TRBV4-1
J gene: TRBJ2-1
CDR3 protein: CASSQPMEDGEQFF

V gene: TRBV28
J gene: TRBJ2-1
CDR3 protein: CASKLPPGQGPDEQFF

V gene: TRBV2
J gene: TRBJ1-3
CDR3 protein: CASTGSGNTIYF

V gene: TRBV18
J gene: TRBJ2-5
CDR3 protein: CASSPRGTGAQETQYF

V gene: TRBV15
J gene: TRBJ2-1
CDR3 protein: CATNREEAGLNEQFF

V gene: TRBV7-2
J gene: TRBJ1-2
CDR3 protein: CASSPDQNYGYTF

V gene: TRBV24-1
J gene: TRBJ1-2
CDR3 protein: CATSDRGLGYTF

V gene: TRBV6-5
J gene: TRBJ2-5
CDR3 protein: CAVTPQDREETQYF

V gene: TRBV14
J gene: TRBJ1-6
CDR3 protein: CASSQVKDSPLHF

V gene: TRBV7-6
J gene: TRBJ2-1
CDR3 protein: CASSRGTGYPYNEQFF

V gene: TRBV7-2
J gene: TRBJ2-7
CDR3 protein: CASSLVPGAYEQYF

V gene: TRBV7-2
J gene: TRBJ1-3
CDR3 protein: CASSSRRENTIYF

V gene: TRBV25-1
J gene: TRBJ2-7
CDR3 protein: CASSESFGSYEQYF

V gene: TRBV6-2/TRBV6-3
J gene: TRBJ2-1
CDR3 protein: CASSYPPAGVLISYNEQFF

V gene: TRBV5-4
J gene: TRBJ1-1
CDR3 protein: CASSFGDRVGTEAFF

V gene: TRBV10-3
J gene: TRBJ1-2
CDR3 protein: CAISEPSRGRTYGYTF

V gene: TRBV6-5
J gene: TRBJ2-1
CDR3 protein: CASSQTGEYYNEQFF

V gene: TRBV5-6
J gene: TRBJ2-7
CDR3 protein: CASKTSAGTSKDEQYF

V gene: TRBV18
J gene: TRBJ1-1
CDR3 protein: CASSPPEQFEAFF

V gene: TRBV4-3
J gene: TRBJ1-6
CDR3 protein: CASSYKNLQATNSPLHF

V gene: TRBV19
J gene: TRBJ2-3
CDR3 protein: CATVDRAGGTDTQYF

V gene: TRBV5-1
J gene: TRBJ1-6
CDR3 protein: CASSLFSPDRNSPLHF

V gene: TRBV25-1
J gene: TRBJ1-3
CDR3 protein: CASSVDSVSGNTIYF

V gene: TRBV11-2
J gene: TRBJ2-7
CDR3 protein: CASTSGGNEQYF

V gene: TRBV3-1/TRBV3-2
J gene: TRBJ2-2
CDR3 protein: CASSPYETGTNTGELFF

V gene: TRBV30
J gene: TRBJ1-3
CDR3 protein: CAWSQQSSGGAIYF

V gene: TRBV10-3
J gene: TRBJ2-3
CDR3 protein: CASRASGDTDTQYF

V gene: TRBV6-1
J gene: TRBJ1-2
CDR3 protein: CASSERRAEQSYGYTF

V gene: TRBV5-5
J gene: TRBJ2-7
CDR3 protein: CASRGDFYEQYF

V gene: TRBV9
J gene: TRBJ2-2
CDR3 protein: CASSVGLAGGAGQNTGELFF